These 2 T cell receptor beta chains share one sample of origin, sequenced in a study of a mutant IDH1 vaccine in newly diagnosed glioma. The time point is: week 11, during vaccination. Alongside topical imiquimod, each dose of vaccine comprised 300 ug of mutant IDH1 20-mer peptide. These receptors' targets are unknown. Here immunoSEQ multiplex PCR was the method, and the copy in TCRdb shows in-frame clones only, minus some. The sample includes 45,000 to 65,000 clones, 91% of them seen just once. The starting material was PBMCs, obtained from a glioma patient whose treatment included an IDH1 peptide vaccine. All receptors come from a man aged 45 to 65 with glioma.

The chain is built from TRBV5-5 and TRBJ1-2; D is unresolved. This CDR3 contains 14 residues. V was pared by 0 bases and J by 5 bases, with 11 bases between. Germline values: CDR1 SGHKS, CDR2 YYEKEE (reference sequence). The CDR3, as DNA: TGTGCCAGCAGCTTGGAGTCGATAGCTTATGGCTACACCTTC. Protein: CASSLESIAYGYTF.

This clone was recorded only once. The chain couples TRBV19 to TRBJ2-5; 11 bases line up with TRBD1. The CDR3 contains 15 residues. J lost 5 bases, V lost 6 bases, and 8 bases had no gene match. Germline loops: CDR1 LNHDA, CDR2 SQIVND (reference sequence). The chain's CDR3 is CASRSGQGAWETQYF. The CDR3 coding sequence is TGTGCCAGTAGATCCGGACAGGGGGCCTGGGAGACCCAGTACTTC.